This T cell receptor (beta chain) was recorded in a study of ipilimumab plus nivolumab after autologous stem cell transplantation. The V gene end was trimmed by 3 bases and the J gene end by 4 bases; junction bases not matched to a gene: 5. CDR1 is MDHEN and CDR2 is SYDVKM in the germline V gene. The CDR3 extends over 15 amino acids. Profiled with immunoSEQ multiplex PCR; TCRdb holds only in-frame clones, not every one. The table shows about 16,000 clones, with roughly four fifths occurring only once. This chain uses TRBV28 with TRBJ2-1, with 8 bases matching TRBD1. The clonotype comes from a male donor with diffuse large B-cell lymphoma. Here the sequenced sample was PBMCs, taken in a trial of ipilimumab plus nivolumab as post-transplant consolidation. For the CDR3, the DNA is TGTGCCAGCAGTTTGGGGACAGGAAAATACAATGAGCAGTTCTTC. It specifies CASSLGTGKYNEQFF.